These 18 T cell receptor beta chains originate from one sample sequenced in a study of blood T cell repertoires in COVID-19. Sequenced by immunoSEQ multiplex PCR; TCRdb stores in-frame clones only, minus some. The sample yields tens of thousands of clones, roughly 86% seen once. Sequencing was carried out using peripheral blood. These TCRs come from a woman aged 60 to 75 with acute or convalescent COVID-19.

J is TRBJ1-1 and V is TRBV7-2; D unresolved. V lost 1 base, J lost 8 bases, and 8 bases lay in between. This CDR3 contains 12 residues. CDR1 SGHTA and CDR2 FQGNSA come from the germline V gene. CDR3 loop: CASSLEASEAFF. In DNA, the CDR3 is TGTGCCAGCAGCTTAGAAGCATCAGAAGCTTTCTTT.

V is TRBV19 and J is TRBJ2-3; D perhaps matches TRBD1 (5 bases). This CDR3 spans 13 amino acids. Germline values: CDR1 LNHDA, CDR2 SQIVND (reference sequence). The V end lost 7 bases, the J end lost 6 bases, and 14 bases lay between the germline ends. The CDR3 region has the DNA TGTGCCAGTAAGGGGCTTGCAGATGATACGCAGTATTTT. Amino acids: CASKGLADDTQYF.

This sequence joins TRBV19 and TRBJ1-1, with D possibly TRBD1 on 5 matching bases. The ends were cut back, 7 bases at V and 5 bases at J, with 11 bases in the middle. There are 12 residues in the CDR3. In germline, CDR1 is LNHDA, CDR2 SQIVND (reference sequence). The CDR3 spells CASTPGGTEAFF. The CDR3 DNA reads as TGTGCCAGTACCCCTGGGGGGACTGAAGCTTTCTTT.

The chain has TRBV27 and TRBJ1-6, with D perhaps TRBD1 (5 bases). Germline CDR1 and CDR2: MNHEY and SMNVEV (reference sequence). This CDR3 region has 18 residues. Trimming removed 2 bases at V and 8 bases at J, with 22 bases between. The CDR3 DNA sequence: TGTGCCAGCAGTTTACGTCCGGGCGCCCCCGGGGGATATTCACCCCTCCACTTT. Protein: CASSLRPGAPGGYSPLHF.

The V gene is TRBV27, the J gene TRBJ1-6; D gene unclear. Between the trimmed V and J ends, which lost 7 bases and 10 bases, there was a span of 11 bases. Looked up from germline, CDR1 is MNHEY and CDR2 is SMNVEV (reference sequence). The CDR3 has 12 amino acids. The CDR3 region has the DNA TGTGCCAGCAAACTACACGGGTCACCCCTCCACTTT. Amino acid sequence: CASKLHGSPLHF.

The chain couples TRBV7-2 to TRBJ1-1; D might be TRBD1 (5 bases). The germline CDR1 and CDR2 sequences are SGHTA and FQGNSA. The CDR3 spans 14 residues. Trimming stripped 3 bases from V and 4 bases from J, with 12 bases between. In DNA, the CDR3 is TGTGCCAGCAGCTTCCAGGGTTGGAGCACTGAAGCTTTCTTT. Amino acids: CASSFQGWSTEAFF.

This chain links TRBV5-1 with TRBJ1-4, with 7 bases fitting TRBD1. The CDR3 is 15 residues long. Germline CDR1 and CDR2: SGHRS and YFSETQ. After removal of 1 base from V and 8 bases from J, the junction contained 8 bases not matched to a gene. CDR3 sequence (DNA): TGCGCCAGCAGCTTGTCCGGGACAGCGGCGGAAAAACTGTTTTTT. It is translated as CASSLSGTAAEKLFF.

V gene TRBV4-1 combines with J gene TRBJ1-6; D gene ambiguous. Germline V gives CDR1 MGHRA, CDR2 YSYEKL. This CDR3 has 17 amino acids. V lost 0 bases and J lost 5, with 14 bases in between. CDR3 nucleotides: TGCGCCAGCAGCCAAGATTTAAAGGGAGATAATAATTCACCCCTCCACTTT. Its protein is CASSQDLKGDNNSPLHF.

This CDR3 reads CASSGSQNRNSPLHF. The CDR3 bases are TGTGCCAGCAGTGGTTCCCAGAATCGAAATTCACCCCTCCACTTT. This chain uses TRBV25-1 with TRBJ1-6; D gene ambiguous. This CDR3 spans 15 amino acids. Per the germline V gene, CDR1 is MGHDK and CDR2 is SYGVNS. V lost 4 bases to trimming and J lost 7 bases, with 14 bases between them.

CDR3 sequence (DNA): TGTGCCAGCATGGATTGGGGGGGGGCAAAAGAGACCCAGTACTTC. Residues: CASMDWGGAKETQYF. The chain joins TRBV6-5 to TRBJ2-5; TRBD2 might be the D (7 bases). Trimming removed 7 bases at V and 3 bases at J, with 18 bases between. Looked up from germline, CDR1 is MNHEY and CDR2 is SVGAGI. This CDR3 is built from 15 residues.

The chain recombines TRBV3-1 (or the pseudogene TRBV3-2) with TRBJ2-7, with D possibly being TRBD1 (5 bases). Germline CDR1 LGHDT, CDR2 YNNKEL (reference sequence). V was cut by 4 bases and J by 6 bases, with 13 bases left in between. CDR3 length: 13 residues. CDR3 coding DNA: TGTGCCAGCAGCCCCCCCTTCCAGGGCGAGCAGTACTTC. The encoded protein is CASSPPFQGEQYF.

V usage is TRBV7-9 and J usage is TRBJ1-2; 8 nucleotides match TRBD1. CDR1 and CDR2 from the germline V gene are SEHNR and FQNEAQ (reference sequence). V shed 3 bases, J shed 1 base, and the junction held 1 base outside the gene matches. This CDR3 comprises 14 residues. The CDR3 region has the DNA TGTGCCAGCAGCTTGACAGGGGATAACTATGGCTACACCTTC. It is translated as CASSLTGDNYGYTF. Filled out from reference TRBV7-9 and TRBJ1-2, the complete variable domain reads DTGVSQNPRHKITKRGQNVTFRCDPISEHNRLYWYRQTLGQGPEFLTYFQNEAQLEKSRLLSDRFSAERPKGSFSTLEIQRTEQGDSAMYLCASSLTGDNYGYTFGSGTRLTVV.

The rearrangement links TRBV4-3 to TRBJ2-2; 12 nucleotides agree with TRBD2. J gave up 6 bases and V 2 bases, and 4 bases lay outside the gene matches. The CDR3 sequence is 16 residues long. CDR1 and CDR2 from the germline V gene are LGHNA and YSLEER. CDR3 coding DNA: TGCGCCAGCAGCCAACTAGCGGGGGGGCCTCCCGGGGAGCTGTTTTTT. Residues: CASSQLAGGPPGELFF.

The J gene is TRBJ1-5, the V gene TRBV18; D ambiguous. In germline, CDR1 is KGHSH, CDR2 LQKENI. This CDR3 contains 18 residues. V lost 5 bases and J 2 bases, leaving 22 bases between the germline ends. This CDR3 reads CASSETVTGLDGNQPQHF. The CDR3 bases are TGTGCCAGCTCAGAAACGGTGACTGGACTCGATGGCAATCAGCCCCAGCATTTT.

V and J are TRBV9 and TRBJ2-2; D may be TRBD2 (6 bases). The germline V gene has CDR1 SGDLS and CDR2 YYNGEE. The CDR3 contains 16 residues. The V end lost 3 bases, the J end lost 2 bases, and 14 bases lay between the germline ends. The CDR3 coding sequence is TGTGCCAGCAGCGGACGCGGGACTCGTAACACCGGGGAGCTGTTTTTT. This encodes CASSGRGTRNTGELFF.

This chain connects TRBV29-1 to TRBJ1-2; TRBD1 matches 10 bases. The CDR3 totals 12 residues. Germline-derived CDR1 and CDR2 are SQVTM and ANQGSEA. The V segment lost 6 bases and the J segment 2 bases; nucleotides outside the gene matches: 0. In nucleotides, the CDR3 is TGCAGCGTGACAGGGGGCAACTATGGCTACACCTTC. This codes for CSVTGGNYGYTF. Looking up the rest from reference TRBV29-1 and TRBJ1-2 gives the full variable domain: SAVISQKPSRDICQRGTSLTIQCQVDSQVTMMFWYRQQPGQSLTLIATANQGSEATYESGFVIDKFPISRPNLTFSTLTVSNMSPEDSSIYLCSVTGGNYGYTFGSGTRLTVV.

In DNA, the CDR3 is TGTGCCAGCAGCCGCGAAGGGGGCGGGCGAAAACTGTTTTTT. The encoded protein is CASSREGGGRKLFF. The V and J genes are TRBV6-2 or TRBV6-3 and TRBJ1-4; the match to TRBD1 covers 7 bases. CDR3 length equals 14 residues. With V trimmed by 6 bases and J by 10 bases, 11 bases remained unmatched. CDR1 is MNHEY, CDR2 SVGEGT, per germline.

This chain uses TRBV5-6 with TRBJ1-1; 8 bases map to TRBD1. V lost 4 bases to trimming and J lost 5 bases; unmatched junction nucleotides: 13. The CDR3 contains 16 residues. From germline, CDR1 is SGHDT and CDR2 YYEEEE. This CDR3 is CASSHRFDRGGTEAFF. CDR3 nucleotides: TGTGCCAGCAGCCATCGATTCGACAGGGGAGGAACTGAAGCTTTCTTT.